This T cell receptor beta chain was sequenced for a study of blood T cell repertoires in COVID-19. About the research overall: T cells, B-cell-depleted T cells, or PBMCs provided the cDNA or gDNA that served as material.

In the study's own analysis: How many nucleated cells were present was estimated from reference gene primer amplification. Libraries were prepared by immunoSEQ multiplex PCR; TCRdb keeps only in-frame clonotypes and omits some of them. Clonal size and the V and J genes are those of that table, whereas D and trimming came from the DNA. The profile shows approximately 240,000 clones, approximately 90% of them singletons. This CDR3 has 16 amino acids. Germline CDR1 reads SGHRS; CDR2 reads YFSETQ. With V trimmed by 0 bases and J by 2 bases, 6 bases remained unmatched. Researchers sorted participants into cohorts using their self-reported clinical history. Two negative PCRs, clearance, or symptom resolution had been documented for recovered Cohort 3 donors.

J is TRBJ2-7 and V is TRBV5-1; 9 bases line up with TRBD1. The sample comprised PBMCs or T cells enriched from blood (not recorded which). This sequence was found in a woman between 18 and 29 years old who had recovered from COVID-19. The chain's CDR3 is CASSLGGGQGTYEQYF. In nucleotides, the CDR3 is TGCGCCAGCAGCTTGGGTGGGGGACAGGGAACCTACGAGCAGTACTTC. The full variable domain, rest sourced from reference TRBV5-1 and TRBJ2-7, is KAGVTQTPRYLIKTRGQQVTLSCSPISGHRSVSWYQQTPGQGLQFLFEYFSETQRNKGNFPGRFSGRQFSNSRSEMNVSTLELGDSALYLCASSLGGGQGTYEQYFGPGTRLTVT.